These 31 T cell receptor beta chains originate from one sample sequenced in a study of blood T cell repertoires in COVID-19. Libraries were prepared by immunoSEQ multiplex PCR; TCRdb keeps only in-frame clonotypes and omits some of them. The sample carries around 450,000 clones, roughly 87% recorded once. The specimen was PBMCs or T cells enriched from blood (not recorded which). These TCRs come from a woman aged 18-29 years who had recovered from COVID-19.

The count of this clone is one. The rearrangement joins TRBV28 to TRBJ2-1; 9 bases agree with TRBD2. The trim removed 2 bases at V and 4 bases at J, leaving 9 bases unmatched. There are 17 residues in the CDR3. Germline V lookup: CDR1 MDHEN, CDR2 SYDVKM. The CDR3 reads CASSLGGAGGTYNEQFF. The CDR3 DNA is TGTGCCAGCAGTTTAGGGGGAGCGGGGGGCACTTACAATGAGCAGTTCTTC.

The chain uses TRBV28 and TRBJ1-2; 9 positions agree with TRBD1. CDR1 and CDR2 (germline): MDHEN, SYDVKM. The CDR3 sequence is 15 residues long. V lost 6 bases, J lost 8 bases, and 13 bases stayed unmatched. In nucleotides, the CDR3 is TGTGCCAGCAGCACAGACAGGGGGGGGTCAGAAGGCTACACCTTC. It translates to CASSTDRGGSEGYTF.

This sequence joins TRBV18 and TRBJ2-7; weak D call: TRBD1 (6 bases). Trimming took 2 bases from V and 2 from J, leaving 10 bases between them. Germline loops: CDR1 KGHSH, CDR2 LQKENI. The CDR3 totals 14 residues. CDR3 in DNA: TGTGCCAGCTCACCAACGCGACAGGCCTACGAGCAGTACTTC. Protein: CASSPTRQAYEQYF.

The V gene is TRBV11-2, the J gene TRBJ1-1; D is unclear. This CDR3 has 15 residues. Germline CDR1 reads SGHAT; CDR2 reads FQNNGV. The V end lost 0 bases, the J end lost 5 bases, and 13 bases lay between the germline ends. CDR3 in amino acids: CASSLDRWRGTEAFF. The CDR3 DNA is TGTGCCAGCAGCTTAGATCGCTGGAGAGGGACTGAAGCTTTCTTT.

This clone was counted once. The chain links TRBV10-3 to TRBJ2-6; no clear D. The V gene's germline CDR1 is ENHRY and CDR2 SYGVKD. V lost 10 bases and J lost 0, with 10 bases in between. The length of the CDR3 is 14 residues. CDR3 DNA: TGTGCCACCCGACTCGACTCTGGGGCCAACGTCCTGACTTTC. Translating it yields CATRLDSGANVLTF.

The V gene is TRBV5-6, the J gene TRBJ1-2; D may be TRBD1 (5 bases). The CDR3 has 12 amino acids. Between the trimmed V and J ends, which lost 2 bases and 8 bases, there was a span of 10 bases. CDR1 and CDR2 (germline): SGHDT, YYEEEE. CDR3 coding DNA: TGTGCCAGCAGCTTCCAGGGTTGGGGCTACACCTTC. This encodes CASSFQGWGYTF.

This chain links TRBV2 with TRBJ1-6, with 7 bases fitting TRBD1. The V gene's germline CDR1 is SNHLY and CDR2 FYNNEI. J was trimmed by 8 bases and V by 8 bases; bases with no gene match: 6. The CDR3 has 13 residues. The CDR3 DNA reads TGTGCCAGCGGGGCGGGGACAGATTCACCCCTCCACTTT. This gives the protein CASGAGTDSPLHF.

The CDR3 region has the DNA TGCGCCAGCAGCTTGGAGGGGCAGATGAACACTGAAGCTTTCTTT. Protein sequence: CASSLEGQMNTEAFF. J is TRBJ1-1 and V is TRBV5-1; perhaps TRBD1 as D (5 bases). Germline CDR1 and CDR2: SGHRS and YFSETQ. The CDR3 contains 15 residues. V shed 0 bases and J shed 0 bases, with 9 bases lying between them.

The chain combines TRBV5-1 with TRBJ2-3, with a weak D call TRBD1 (6 bases). Deletions cut 4 bases from V and 2 bases from J, with 17 bases between. The germline gives CDR1 SGHRS, CDR2 YFSETQ. There are 16 residues in the CDR3. The DNA of the CDR3 is TGCGCCAGCAGCCGGTCGACAGGAACCTTCACAGATACGCAGTATTTT. Its protein is CASSRSTGTFTDTQYF.

The chain employs TRBV4-1 and TRBJ1-1; unclear D gene. There are 14 residues in the CDR3. Looked up from germline, CDR1 is MGHRA and CDR2 is YSYEKL. V lost 4 bases, J lost 4 bases, and 13 bases lay in between. Here the CDR3 DNA reads TGCGCCAGCAGCCCCCCGGGGAGGCGCACTGAAGCTTTCTTT. Translating it yields CASSPPGRRTEAFF.

This clone has a single count. J is TRBJ1-1 and V is TRBV9; D perhaps matches TRBD1 (5 bases). Looked up from germline, CDR1 is SGDLS and CDR2 is YYNGEE. The V end was cut by 2 bases, the J end by 4 bases, with 15 bases between. The CDR3 consists of 15 residues. The CDR3, as DNA: TGTGCCAGCAGCGTCGGGGGAGGGTTTGGCACTGAAGCTTTCTTT. It codes for CASSVGGGFGTEAFF.

The count of this clone is one. The chain joins TRBV4-1 to TRBJ2-7, with no clear D. This CDR3 is built from 13 residues. In germline, CDR1 is MGHRA, CDR2 YSYEKL. Trimming pared 4 bases from V and 0 bases from J, leaving 7 bases between. This CDR3 reads CASSPRLSYEQYF. Written as DNA, the CDR3 is TGCGCCAGCAGCCCTCGACTCTCCTACGAGCAGTACTTC.

This clone was seen many times. The sample holds other DNA sequences that translate to the same CDR3. This sequence joins TRBV28 and TRBJ1-1, with D possibly TRBD1 on 6 matching bases. CDR3 length: 14 residues. V was trimmed by 3 bases and J by 5 bases, leaving 13 bases between them. Germline CDR1 reads MDHEN; CDR2 reads SYDVKM. CDR3 in amino acids: CASSLGAGRTEAFF. Here the CDR3 DNA reads TGTGCCAGCAGTTTGGGGGCAGGGCGGACTGAAGCTTTCTTT.

This clone was counted a few times. V and J are TRBV3-1 (or the pseudogene TRBV3-2) and TRBJ2-2; TRBD2 agrees at 9 bases. The CDR3 extends over 20 amino acids. The germline gives CDR1 LGHDT, CDR2 YNNKEL (reference sequence). The V segment lost 3 bases and the J segment 1 base; nucleotides outside the gene matches: 15. CDR3 DNA: TGTGCCAGCAGCCACCCCGGGGAGCGGGGGGTCCTTCTGAACACCGGGGAGCTGTTTTTT. Protein product: CASSHPGERGVLLNTGELFF.

V usage is TRBV7-9 and J usage is TRBJ2-4; weak D call: TRBD2 (5 bases). CDR1 and CDR2 (germline): SEHNR, FQNEAQ (reference sequence). Trimming left V 5 bases short and J 8 bases short, with 22 bases between. CDR3 size: 16 residues. The CDR3 DNA is TGTGCCAGCAGCCCCCCAGCGGCCCATGATACAGACATTCAGTACTTC. Translating it yields CASSPPAAHDTDIQYF.

CDR3 protein: CASSAGTGVVNTEAFF. The CDR3 DNA reads as TGTGCCAGCAGCGCCGGGACAGGGGTTGTGAACACTGAAGCTTTCTTT. The chain recombines TRBV5-4 with TRBJ1-1; 10 positions match TRBD1. V lost 4 bases and J lost 0; bases outside the gene matches: 6. The CDR3 is 16 amino acids. The germline CDR1 and CDR2 sequences are SGHNT and YYREEE (reference sequence). The full variable domain, rest sourced from reference TRBV5-4 and TRBJ1-1, is ETGVTQSPTHLIKTRGQQVTLRCSSQSGHNTVSWYQQALGQGPQFIFQYYREEENGRGNFPPRFSGLQFPNYSSELNVNALELDDSALYLCASSAGTGVVNTEAFFGQGTRLTVV.

There are many counts of this clone. V gene TRBV7-2 combines with J gene TRBJ2-2; 10 positions match TRBD1. The germline V gene encodes CDR1 SGHTA and CDR2 FQGNSA. The CDR3 covers 16 residues. Trimming removed 5 bases from V and 4 bases from J; junction bases left unmatched: 7. The CDR3 sequence: CASSRTGGSGTGELFF. The CDR3 DNA is TGTGCCAGCAGCCGGACAGGGGGGAGTGGCACCGGGGAGCTGTTTTTT.

V usage is TRBV5-5 and J usage is TRBJ1-1; 9 bases agree with TRBD1. This CDR3 has 14 residues. Germline lookup yields CDR1 SGHKS and CDR2 YYEKEE (reference sequence). J lost 0 bases, V lost 6 bases, and 3 bases had no gene match. The CDR3 reads CASTRQGVNTEAFF. The CDR3 DNA reads as TGTGCCAGCACCCGACAGGGGGTGAACACTGAAGCTTTCTTT.

The rearrangement links TRBV6-5 to TRBJ2-7; possibly TRBD1 for D (5 bases). The length of the CDR3 is 12 residues. The V and J ends lost 6 bases and 6 bases respectively, with 12 bases between them. In germline, CDR1 is MNHEY, CDR2 SVGAGI. The CDR3 DNA reads as TGTGCCAGCAGCTCCGACAGACTCGAGCAGTACTTC. Its protein is CASSSDRLEQYF.

The J gene is TRBJ2-1, the V gene TRBV9; 9 nucleotides line up with TRBD2. The CDR3 has 13 residues. Germline CDR1 SGDLS, CDR2 YYNGEE. Germline trimming cut 0 bases from V and 10 bases from J; bases unmatched to any gene: 2. CDR3 DNA sequence: TGTGCCAGCAGCGTAGTAGCGGGGGCAGAGCAGTTCTTC. Amino acids: CASSVVAGAEQFF.

The chain employs TRBV29-1 and TRBJ1-1, with D possibly being TRBD1 (6 bases). CDR3 length: 13 amino acids. Trimming removed 5 bases from V and 0 bases from J, with 10 bases in between. CDR1 is SQVTM and CDR2 is ANQGSEA in the germline V gene. The CDR3 here is CSVQGLLNTEAFF. Written as DNA, the CDR3 is TGCAGCGTTCAGGGGCTCCTGAACACTGAAGCTTTCTTT.

The chain combines TRBV23-1 with TRBJ1-1; 9 nucleotides match TRBD1. TRBV23-1 is flagged as an ORF with uncertain function. The CDR3 sequence is 16 residues long. The junction had 13 bases not matched to a gene; V was cut back by 1 base and J by 10 bases. CDR3 sequence: CASSQLSGDRAIVAFF. CDR3 coding DNA: TGCGCCAGCAGTCAATTGTCTGGGGACAGGGCCATTGTAGCTTTCTTT.

The chain recombines TRBV7-9 with TRBJ1-5; TRBD1 is a possible D gene (6 bases). This CDR3 is 14 amino acids long. V lost 7 bases and J 1 base, leaving 11 bases between the germline ends. Looked up from germline, CDR1 is SEHNR and CDR2 is FQNEAQ (reference sequence). For the CDR3, the DNA is TGTGCCAGCACCGGGACATTGAGCAATCAGCCCCAGCATTTT. Protein sequence: CASTGTLSNQPQHF. Looking up the rest from reference TRBV7-9 and TRBJ1-5 gives the full variable domain: DTGVSQNPRHKITKRGQNVTFRCDPISEHNRLYWYRQTLGQGPEFLTYFQNEAQLEKSRLLSDRFSAERPKGSFSTLEIQRTEQGDSAMYLCASTGTLSNQPQHFGDGTRLSIL.

This chain connects TRBV4-2 to TRBJ2-2; a possible D gene is TRBD1 (6 bases). CDR3 length: 15 residues. CDR1 and CDR2 from the germline V gene are LGHNA and YNFKEQ. Trimming shortened V by 0 bases and J by 4 bases, and 9 bases separated the two germline ends. The CDR3 loop is CASSQDRGTTGELFF. In DNA form, the CDR3 reads TGTGCCAGCAGCCAAGATAGGGGGACCACCGGGGAGCTGTTTTTT.

The chain uses TRBV10-2 and TRBJ1-2, with 8 bases matching TRBD1. In germline, CDR1 is WSHSY, CDR2 SAAADI. The length of the CDR3 is 13 residues. With V trimmed by 6 bases and J by 7 bases, 7 bases remained unmatched. CDR3 bases: TGCGCCAGCAGAGAGGACAGGGTAGGTGGCTACACCTTC. This codes for CASREDRVGGYTF.

The chain carries TRBV23-1 and TRBJ2-6; D possibly corresponds to TRBD1 (6 bases). TRBV23-1 is designated an ORF whose function remains uncertain. Trimming removed 2 bases at V and 2 bases at J, with 16 bases between. The CDR3 sequence is 18 residues long. As DNA, the CDR3 is TGCGCCAGCAGTCAAAGGAGGTCCGACAGGACTGGGGCCAACGTCCTGACTTTC. Translating gives CASSQRRSDRTGANVLTF.

CDR3: CASSLQGLHSGNTIYF. CDR3 DNA sequence: TGTGCCAGCAGCTTACAGGGACTGCACTCTGGAAACACCATATATTTT. This chain links TRBV7-8 with TRBJ1-3; tentatively, D is TRBD1 (5 bases). CDR3 length: 16 amino acids. Germline assignment: CDR1 SGHVS and CDR2 FQNEAQ. The V end lost 2 bases, the J end lost 0 bases, and 11 bases lay between the germline ends.

The chain is built from TRBV19 and TRBJ1-1, with D uncertain. The V end was cut by 3 bases, the J end by 7 bases, with 21 bases between. Looked up from germline, CDR1 is LNHDA and CDR2 is SQIVND (reference sequence). The CDR3 consists of 16 residues. The CDR3 nucleotides are TGTGCCAGTAGTATTCGCCGTGGCAGTACCCCCAATGAAGCTTTCTTT. Its translation: CASSIRRGSTPNEAFF.

V and J are TRBV28 and TRBJ1-1; tentative D call: TRBD1 (5 bases). This CDR3 has 15 amino acids. V shed 2 bases and J shed 5 bases, with 15 bases lying between them. Germline lookup yields CDR1 MDHEN and CDR2 SYDVKM. The CDR3 protein is CASSLIGGSGTEAFF. For the CDR3, the DNA is TGTGCCAGCAGTTTAATTGGGGGGAGCGGGACTGAAGCTTTCTTT.

V usage is TRBV19 and J usage is TRBJ2-7, with D unclear. Trimming removed 1 base at V and 0 bases at J, with 7 bases between. Germline V gene sequence: CDR1 LNHDA, CDR2 SQIVND (reference sequence). The CDR3 has 14 residues. CDR3 DNA sequence: TGTGCCAGTAGTATAGCGGTGAGCTCCTACGAGCAGTACTTC. It codes for CASSIAVSSYEQYF.

This chain joins TRBV4-1 and TRBJ2-1; weak D call: TRBD2 (6 bases). V was clipped by 0 bases and J by 6 bases, with 12 bases between them. The CDR3 contains 15 residues. Germline V gene data show CDR1 as MGHRA and CDR2 as YSYEKL. The CDR3 loop reads CASSQDTGVINEQFF. The CDR3 bases are TGCGCCAGCAGCCAAGATACGGGGGTAATCAATGAGCAGTTCTTC.